This T cell receptor beta chain stems from a study of blood T cell repertoires in COVID-19 (dated by TCRdb to between 2020 and 2021). With regard to the full study: Collaborator samples came from the United States, Italy and Spain and covered acute and convalescent phases of COVID-19. The repertoires were made available in a free public database intended to serve as a resource for research on the immune response to SARS-CoV-2. The samples were drawn from the first 160 participants of the ongoing ImmuneRACE study and from more than 1,000 subjects provided by 6 global collaborators. The material from the prospective study consisted of cDNA or gDNA derived from T cells, B-cell-depleted T cells, or PBMCs. A de-identified subject ID, COVID-19 status, age in years and sex were almost always included in the sample metadata. Subjects who had been exposed to COVID-19, were actively infected with it, or had recovered from it provided the deeply sampled blood TCRbeta repertoires that made up the dataset. Where HLA class I and class II types were available, the types were taken from metadata supplied by the sample provider, not from assay-based typing. Here is what the overall study found, with its caveats: Clinical and demographic metadata were provided uncurated, with the amount varying by source and participant.

Participants in the prospective study were enrolled through a virtual design, were aged about 18 to 89 years, and lived in 24 United States geographic areas. In the prospective study, participants were assigned to cohorts based on the clinical history participants reported in a screening survey and a study questionnaire. Recovered participants in ImmuneRACE Cohort 3 were defined by two consecutive negative NP/OP PCR tests, clearance by a healthcare professional, or resolution of symptoms. In the prospective study, whole blood, serum and a nasopharyngeal or oropharyngeal swab were collected from each participant by mobile phlebotomists. Over a roughly two-month period, participants in the prospective study had the option of providing additional blood draws and questionnaires. Before DNA extraction, blood samples from the prospective study were shipped at room temperature or frozen. A remark on this clone: Which antigen it targets is not known. No base-level quality is on record; no much larger clone is a single base apart.

According to the germline V gene, CDR1 reads SGDLS and CDR2 reads YYNGEE. Including the terminal cysteine and phenylalanine, the CDR3 comprises 16 residues. Of the read, only the CDR3 DNA is kept; its 48 bases are in frame from base 1. Ends trimmed: V by 3 bases, J by 4 bases; bases unmatched to a gene: 5. TCRbeta CDR3 regions were amplified from genomic DNA by means of the immunoSEQ Assay, a bias-controlled multiplex PCR. From the authors' description of their analysis: The number of nucleated cells in each sample was estimated from the amplification of reference gene primers within the assay. To quantify the absolute abundance of each unique TCRbeta CDR3 rearrangement, sequence reads were collapsed and filtered. Productive Simpson clonality was computed per sample as the square root of Simpson's diversity index over productive rearrangements. TCRdb provides this immuneACCESS table in a form limited to in-frame rearrangements. Some clones are lacking; in checked studies, under half of them reflect an unresolved V gene, and why the rest are absent is not known. The DNA was the basis for D and trimming; V, J and clone size are from that table. Here the sample has 300,000 to 350,000 clones; over 75% occur a single time. Of the sample, 5% falls within the top ten clones.

The rearrangement joined TRBV9 to TRBJ2-3, and TRBD2 matches 13 of the central bases. Sequencing used PBMCs or T cells enriched from blood (not recorded which). This clonotype originated in a man under 40 who had recovered from COVID-19. For the CDR3, the sequence is CASSAGTSGISDTQYF. The nucleotide sequence reads as follows: TGTGCCAGCAGCGCTGGGACTAGCGGGATTTCAGATACGCAGTATTTT.